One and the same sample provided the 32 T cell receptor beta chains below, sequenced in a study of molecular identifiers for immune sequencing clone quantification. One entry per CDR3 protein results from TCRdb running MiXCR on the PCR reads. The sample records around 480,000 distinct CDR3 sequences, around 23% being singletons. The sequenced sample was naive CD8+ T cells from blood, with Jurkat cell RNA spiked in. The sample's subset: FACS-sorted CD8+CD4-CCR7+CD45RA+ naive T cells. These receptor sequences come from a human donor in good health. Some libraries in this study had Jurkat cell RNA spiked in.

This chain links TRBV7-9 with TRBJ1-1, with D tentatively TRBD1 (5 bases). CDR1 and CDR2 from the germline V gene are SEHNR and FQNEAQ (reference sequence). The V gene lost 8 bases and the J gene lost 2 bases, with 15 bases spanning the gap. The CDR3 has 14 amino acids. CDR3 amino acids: CASDGDLLNTEAFF. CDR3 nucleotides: TGTGCCAGCGACGGGGACCTTCTTAACACTGAAGCTTTCTTT.

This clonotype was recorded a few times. The chain's CDR3 is CASSLAATNQPQHF. CDR3 coding DNA: TGTGCCAGTAGTTTGGCAGCCACCAATCAGCCCCAGCATTTT. This chain joins TRBV19 and TRBJ1-5; the D is unclear. The CDR3 extends over 14 amino acids. Germline CDR1 LNHDA, CDR2 SQIVND (reference sequence). Trimming left V 5 bases short and J 3 bases short, with 11 bases between. The variable domain in full, completed from reference TRBV19 and TRBJ1-5, reads DGGITQSPKYLFRKEGQNVTLSCEQNLNHDAMYWYRQDPGQGLRLIYYSQIVNDFQKGDIAEGYSVSREKKESFPLTVTSAQKNPTAFYLCASSLAATNQPQHFGDGTRLSIL.

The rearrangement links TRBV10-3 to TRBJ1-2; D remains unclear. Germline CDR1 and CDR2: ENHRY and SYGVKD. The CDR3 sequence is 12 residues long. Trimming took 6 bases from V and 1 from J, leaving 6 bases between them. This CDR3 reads CAISVNNYGYTF. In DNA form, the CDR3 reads TGTGCCATCAGCGTCAATAACTATGGCTACACCTTC.

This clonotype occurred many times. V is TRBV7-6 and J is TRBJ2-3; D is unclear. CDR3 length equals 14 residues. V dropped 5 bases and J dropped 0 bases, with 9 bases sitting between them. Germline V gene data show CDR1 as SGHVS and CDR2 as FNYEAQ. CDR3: CASSRVGSTDTQYF. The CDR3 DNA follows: TGTGCCAGCAGCCGAGTCGGCAGCACAGATACGCAGTATTTT.

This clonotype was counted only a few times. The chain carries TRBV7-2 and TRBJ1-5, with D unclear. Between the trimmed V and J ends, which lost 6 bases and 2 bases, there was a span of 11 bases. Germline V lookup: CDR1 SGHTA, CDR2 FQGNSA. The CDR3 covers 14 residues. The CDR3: CASSFQLGNQPQHF. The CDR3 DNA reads TGTGCCAGCAGTTTTCAACTCGGCAATCAGCCCCAGCATTTT.

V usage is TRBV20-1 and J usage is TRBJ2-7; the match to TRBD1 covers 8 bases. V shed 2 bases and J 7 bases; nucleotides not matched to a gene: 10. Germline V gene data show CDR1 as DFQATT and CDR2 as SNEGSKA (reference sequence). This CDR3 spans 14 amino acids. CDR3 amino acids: CSARWSQGAGEQYF. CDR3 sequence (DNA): TGCAGTGCTAGATGGAGCCAGGGGGCGGGGGAGCAGTACTTC.

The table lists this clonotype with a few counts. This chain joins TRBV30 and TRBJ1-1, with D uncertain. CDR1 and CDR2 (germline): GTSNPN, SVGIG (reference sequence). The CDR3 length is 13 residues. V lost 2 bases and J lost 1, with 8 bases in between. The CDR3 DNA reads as TGTGCCTGGAGTCCCCAGCCGAACACTGAAGCTTTCTTT. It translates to CAWSPQPNTEAFF.

The CDR3 is CSAMRSGTKVDTQYF. CDR3 nucleotides: TGCAGTGCTATGAGATCCGGGACAAAGGTAGATACGCAGTATTTT. The gene calls are TRBV20-1 and TRBJ2-3; TRBD1 is a possible D gene (6 bases). Per the germline V gene, CDR1 is DFQATT and CDR2 is SNEGSKA (reference sequence). This CDR3 has 15 amino acids. V was shortened by 4 bases and J by 5 bases, with 19 bases between the two germline ends.

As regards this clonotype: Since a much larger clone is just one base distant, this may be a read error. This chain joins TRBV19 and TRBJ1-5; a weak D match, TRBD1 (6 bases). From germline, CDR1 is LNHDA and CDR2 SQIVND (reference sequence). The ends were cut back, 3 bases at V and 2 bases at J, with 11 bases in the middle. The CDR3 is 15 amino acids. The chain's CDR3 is CASSMSAGGNQPQHF. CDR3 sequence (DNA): TGTGCCAGTAGTATGTCGGCAGGGGGCAATCAGCCCCAGCATTTT.

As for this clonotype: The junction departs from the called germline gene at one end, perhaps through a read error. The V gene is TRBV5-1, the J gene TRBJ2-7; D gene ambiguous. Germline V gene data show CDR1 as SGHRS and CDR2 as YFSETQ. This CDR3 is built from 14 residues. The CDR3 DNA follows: TGCGCCAGCAGCGCCCCGGAGCTCCTCTACGAGCAGAACTTC. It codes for CASSAPELLYEQNF.

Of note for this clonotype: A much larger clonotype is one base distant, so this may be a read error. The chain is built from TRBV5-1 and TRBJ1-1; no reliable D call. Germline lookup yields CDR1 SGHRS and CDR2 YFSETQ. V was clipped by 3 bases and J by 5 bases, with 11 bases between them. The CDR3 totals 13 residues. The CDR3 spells CASSSDGVTEAFF. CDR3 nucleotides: TGCGCCAGCAGCTCGGACGGAGTGACTGAAGCTTTCTTT.

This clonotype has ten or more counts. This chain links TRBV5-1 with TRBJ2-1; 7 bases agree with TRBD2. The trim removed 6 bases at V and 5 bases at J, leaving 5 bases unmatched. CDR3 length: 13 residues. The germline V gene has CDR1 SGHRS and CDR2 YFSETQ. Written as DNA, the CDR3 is TGCGCCAGCACTTCTAGCGGAAACAATGAGCAGTTCTTC. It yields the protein CASTSSGNNEQFF.

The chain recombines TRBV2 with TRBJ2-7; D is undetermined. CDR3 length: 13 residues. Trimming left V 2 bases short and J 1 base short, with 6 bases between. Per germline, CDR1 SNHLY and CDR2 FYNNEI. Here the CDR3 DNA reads TGTGCCAGCAGTGAAAACAGTTCCTACGAGCAGTACTTC. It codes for CASSENSSYEQYF.

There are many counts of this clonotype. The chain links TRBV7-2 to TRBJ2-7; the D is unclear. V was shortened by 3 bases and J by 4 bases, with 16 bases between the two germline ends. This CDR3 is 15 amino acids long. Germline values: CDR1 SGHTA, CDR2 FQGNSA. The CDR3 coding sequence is TGTGCCAGCAGCTTTGGGATCGGGTCTGGTTACGAGCAGTACTTC. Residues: CASSFGIGSGYEQYF.

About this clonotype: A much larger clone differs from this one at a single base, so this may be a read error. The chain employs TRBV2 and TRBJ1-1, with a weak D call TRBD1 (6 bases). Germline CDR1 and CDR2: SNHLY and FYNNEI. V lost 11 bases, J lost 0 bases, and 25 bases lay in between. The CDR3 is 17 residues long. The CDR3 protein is CACTLRGDGRMNTEAFF. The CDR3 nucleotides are TGTGCCTGCACCCTTAGGGGGGATGGCAGGATGAACACTGAAGCTTTCTTT.

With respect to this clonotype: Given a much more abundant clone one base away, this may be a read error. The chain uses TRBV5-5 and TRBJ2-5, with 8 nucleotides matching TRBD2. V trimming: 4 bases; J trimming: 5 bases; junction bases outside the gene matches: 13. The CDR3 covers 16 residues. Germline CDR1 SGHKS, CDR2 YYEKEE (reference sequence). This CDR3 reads CASSPWASGPGETQYF. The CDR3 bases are TGTGCCAGCAGCCCCTGGGCTAGCGGGCCTGGGGAGACCCAGTACTTC.

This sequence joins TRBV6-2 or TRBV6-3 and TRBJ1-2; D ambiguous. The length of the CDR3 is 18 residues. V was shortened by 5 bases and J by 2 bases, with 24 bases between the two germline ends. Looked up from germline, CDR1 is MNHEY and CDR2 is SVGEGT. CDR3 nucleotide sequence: TGTGCCAGCAGTCAGGTCGGAGGCTCGAAGGGAAGGAACTATGGCTACACCTTC. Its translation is CASSQVGGSKGRNYGYTF.

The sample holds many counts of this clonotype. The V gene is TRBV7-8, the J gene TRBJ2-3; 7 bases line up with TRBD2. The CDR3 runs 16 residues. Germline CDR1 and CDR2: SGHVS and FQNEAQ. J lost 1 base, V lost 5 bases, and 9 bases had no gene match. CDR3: CASSPLTSLGTDTQYF. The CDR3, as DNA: TGTGCCAGCAGCCCGTTGACTAGCCTCGGCACAGATACGCAGTATTTT.

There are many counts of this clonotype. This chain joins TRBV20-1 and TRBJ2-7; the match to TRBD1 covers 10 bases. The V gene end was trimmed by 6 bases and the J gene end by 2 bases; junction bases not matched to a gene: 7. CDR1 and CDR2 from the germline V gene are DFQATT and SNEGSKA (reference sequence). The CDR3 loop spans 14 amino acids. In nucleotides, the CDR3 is TGCAGTGCCCGGGAGGGACAGGGGCCCTACGAGCAGTACTTC. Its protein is CSAREGQGPYEQYF.

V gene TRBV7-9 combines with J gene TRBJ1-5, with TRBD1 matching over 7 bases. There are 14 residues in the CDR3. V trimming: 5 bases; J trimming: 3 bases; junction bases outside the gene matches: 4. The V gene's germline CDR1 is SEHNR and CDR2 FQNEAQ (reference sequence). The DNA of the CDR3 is TGTGCCAGCAGCGCAACAGGGGACAATCAGCCCCAGCATTTT. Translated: CASSATGDNQPQHF.

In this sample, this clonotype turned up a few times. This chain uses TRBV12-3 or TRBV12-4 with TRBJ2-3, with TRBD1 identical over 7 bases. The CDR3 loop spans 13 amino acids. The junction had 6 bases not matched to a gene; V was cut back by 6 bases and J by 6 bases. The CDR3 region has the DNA TGTGCCAGCAGCTATGGACAGGTGGATACGCAGTATTTT. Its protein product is CASSYGQVDTQYF.

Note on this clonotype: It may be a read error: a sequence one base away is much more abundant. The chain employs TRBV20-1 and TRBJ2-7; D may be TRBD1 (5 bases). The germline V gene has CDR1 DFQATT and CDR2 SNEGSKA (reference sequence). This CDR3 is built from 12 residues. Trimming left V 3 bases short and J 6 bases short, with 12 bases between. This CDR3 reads CSARGQDAEQYF. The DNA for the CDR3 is TGCAGTGCTAGGGGGCAGGACGCCGAGCAGTACTTC.

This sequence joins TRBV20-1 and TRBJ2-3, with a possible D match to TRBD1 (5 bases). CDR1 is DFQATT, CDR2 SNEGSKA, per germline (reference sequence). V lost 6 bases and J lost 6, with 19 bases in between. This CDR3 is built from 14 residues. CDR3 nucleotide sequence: TGCAGTGCACCCGCTACATCAGGGATCGATACGCAGTATTTT. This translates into CSAPATSGIDTQYF.

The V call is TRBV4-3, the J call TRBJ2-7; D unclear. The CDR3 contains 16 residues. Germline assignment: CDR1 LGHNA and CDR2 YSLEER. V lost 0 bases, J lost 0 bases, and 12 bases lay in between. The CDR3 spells CASSQDLGESSYEQYF. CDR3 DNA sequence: TGCGCCAGCAGCCAAGATTTGGGTGAAAGCTCCTACGAGCAGTACTTC.

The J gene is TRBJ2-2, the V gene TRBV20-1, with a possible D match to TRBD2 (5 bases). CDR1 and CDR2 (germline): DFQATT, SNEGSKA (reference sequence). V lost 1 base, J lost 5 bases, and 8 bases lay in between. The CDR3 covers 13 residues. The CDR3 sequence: CSARARVTGELFF. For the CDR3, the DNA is TGCAGTGCTAGAGCGAGGGTGACCGGGGAGCTGTTTTTT.

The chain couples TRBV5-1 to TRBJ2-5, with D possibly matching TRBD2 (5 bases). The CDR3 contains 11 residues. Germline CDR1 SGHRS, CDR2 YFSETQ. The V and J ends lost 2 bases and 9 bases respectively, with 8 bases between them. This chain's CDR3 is CASSFGEPQYF. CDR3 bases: TGCGCCAGCAGCTTCGGGGAGCCCCAGTACTTC.

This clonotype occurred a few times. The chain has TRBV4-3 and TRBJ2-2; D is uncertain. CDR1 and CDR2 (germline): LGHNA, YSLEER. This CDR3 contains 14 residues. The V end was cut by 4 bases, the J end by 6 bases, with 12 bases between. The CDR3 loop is CASSRLGPAGELFF. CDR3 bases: TGCGCCAGCAGCCGTCTCGGTCCGGCCGGGGAGCTGTTTTTT.

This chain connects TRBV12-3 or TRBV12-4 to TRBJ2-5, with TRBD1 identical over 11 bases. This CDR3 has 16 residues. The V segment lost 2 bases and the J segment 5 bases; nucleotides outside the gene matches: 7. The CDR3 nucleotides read TGTGCCAGCAGTTTAAAGAGGACAGGGGGCTCGGAGACCCAGTACTTC. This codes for CASSLKRTGGSETQYF.

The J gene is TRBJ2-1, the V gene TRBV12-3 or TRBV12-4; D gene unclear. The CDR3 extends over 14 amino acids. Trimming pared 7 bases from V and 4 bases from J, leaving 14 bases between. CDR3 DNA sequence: TGTGCCAGCACCATAGGGCTACTTTACAATGAGCAGTTCTTC. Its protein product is CASTIGLLYNEQFF.

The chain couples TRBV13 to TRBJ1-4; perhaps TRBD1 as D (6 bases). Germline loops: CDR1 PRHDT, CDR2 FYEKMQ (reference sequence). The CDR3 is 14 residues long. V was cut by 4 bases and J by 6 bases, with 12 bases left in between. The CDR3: CASSSPGADEKLFF. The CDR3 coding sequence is TGTGCCAGCAGCTCCCCAGGGGCGGATGAAAAACTGTTTTTT.

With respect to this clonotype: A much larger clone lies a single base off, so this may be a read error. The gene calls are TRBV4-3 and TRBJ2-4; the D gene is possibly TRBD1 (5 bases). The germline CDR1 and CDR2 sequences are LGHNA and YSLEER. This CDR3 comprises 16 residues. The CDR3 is CASSQEWQGTKNTQYF. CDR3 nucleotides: TGCGCCAGCAGCCAAGAATGGCAGGGCACTAAAAACACTCAGTACTTC.

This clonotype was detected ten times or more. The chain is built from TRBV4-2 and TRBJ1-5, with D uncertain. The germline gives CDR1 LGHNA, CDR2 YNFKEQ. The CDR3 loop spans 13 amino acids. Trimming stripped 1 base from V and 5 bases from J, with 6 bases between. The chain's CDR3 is CASSQGTDQPQHF. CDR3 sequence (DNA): TGTGCCAGCAGCCAAGGTACAGATCAGCCCCAGCATTTT.